This TCR beta chain was captured in a study of cytomegalovirus exposure and HLA in healthy donors. Broader study findings: The authors enumerated 150 to 200 TCR beta chains as linked to cytomegalovirus. The classifier reportedly diagnosed cytomegalovirus status with high specificity and sensitivity.

Profiled with immunoSEQ multiplex PCR; TCRdb holds only in-frame clones, not every one. This table holds about 200,000 clones, over 75% found once. For this clone: Its antigen is not known.

There are 9 residues in the CDR3. From germline, CDR1 is DFQATT and CDR2 SNEGSKA (reference sequence). Sequences were obtained from PBMCs. The receptor's source is a woman younger than 35 in good health and CMV-seropositive. The chain is built from TRBV20-1 and TRBJ2-7, with a possible D match to TRBD2 (5 bases). CDR3 nucleotide sequence: TGCAGCGGCGGGCGGGCGCAGTACTTC. Its protein is CSGGRAQYF.